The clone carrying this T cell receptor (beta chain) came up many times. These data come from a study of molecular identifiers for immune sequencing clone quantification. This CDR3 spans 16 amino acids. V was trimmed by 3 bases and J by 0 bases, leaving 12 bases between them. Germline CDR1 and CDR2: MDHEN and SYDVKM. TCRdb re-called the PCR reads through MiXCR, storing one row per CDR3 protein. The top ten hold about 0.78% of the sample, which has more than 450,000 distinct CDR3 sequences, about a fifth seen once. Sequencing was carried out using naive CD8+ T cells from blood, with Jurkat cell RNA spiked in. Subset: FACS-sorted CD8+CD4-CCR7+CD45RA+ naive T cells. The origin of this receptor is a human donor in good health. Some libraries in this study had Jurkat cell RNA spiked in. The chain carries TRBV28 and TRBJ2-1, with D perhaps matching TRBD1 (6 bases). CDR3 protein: CASSLLGASSYNEQFF. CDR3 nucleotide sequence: TGTGCCAGCAGTTTGTTGGGGGCAAGCTCCTACAATGAGCAGTTCTTC.